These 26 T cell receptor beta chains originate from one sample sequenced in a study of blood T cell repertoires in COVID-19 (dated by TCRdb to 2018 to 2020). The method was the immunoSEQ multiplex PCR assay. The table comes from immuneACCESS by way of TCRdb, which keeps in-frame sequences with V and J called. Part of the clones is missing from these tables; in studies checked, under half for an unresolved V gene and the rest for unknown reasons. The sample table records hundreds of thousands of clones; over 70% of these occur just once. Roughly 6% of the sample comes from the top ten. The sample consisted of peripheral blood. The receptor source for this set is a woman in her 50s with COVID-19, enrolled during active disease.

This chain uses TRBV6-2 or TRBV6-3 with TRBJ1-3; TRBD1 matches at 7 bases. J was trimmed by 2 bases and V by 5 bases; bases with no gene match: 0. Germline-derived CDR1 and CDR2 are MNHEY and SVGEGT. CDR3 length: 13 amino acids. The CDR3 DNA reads TGTGCCAGCAGTGACAGGGCTGGAAACACCATATATTTT. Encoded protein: CASSDRAGNTIYF.

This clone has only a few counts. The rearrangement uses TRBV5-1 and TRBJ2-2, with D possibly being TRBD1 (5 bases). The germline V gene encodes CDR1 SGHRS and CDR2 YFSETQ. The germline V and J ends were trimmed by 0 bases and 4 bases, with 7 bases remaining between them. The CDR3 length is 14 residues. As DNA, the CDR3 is TGCGCCAGCAGCTTGGGACAGATCACCGGGGAGCTGTTTTTT. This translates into CASSLGQITGELFF.

For the CDR3, the DNA is TGCGCCAGCAGTGGACAGGGGTGGGAGGAGCAGTACTTC. Its protein product is CASSGQGWEEQYF. The genes are TRBV5-1 and TRBJ2-7, with 9 bases lining up with TRBD1. V trimming: 5 bases; J trimming: 7 bases; junction bases outside the gene matches: 7. Germline CDR1 and CDR2: SGHRS and YFSETQ. CDR3 length: 13 residues.

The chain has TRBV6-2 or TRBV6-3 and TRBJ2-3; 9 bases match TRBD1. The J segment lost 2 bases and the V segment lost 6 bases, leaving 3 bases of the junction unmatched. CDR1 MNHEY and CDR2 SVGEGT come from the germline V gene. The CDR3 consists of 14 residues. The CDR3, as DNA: TGTGCCAGCAGCCGGGACAGGGACACAGATACGCAGTATTTT. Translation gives CASSRDRDTDTQYF.

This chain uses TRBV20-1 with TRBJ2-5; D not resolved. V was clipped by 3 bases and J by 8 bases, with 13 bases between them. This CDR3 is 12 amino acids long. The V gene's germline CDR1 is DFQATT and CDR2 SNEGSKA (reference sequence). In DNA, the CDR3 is TGCAGTGCTAGTTCTGATAAGAGTACCCAGTACTTC. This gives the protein CSASSDKSTQYF.

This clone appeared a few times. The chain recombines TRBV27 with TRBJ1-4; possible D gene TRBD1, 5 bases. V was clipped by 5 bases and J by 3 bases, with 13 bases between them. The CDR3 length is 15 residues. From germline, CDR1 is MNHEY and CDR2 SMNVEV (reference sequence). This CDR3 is CASSLRPTANEKLFF. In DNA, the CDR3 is TGTGCCAGCAGTCTCCGACCGACAGCTAATGAAAAACTGTTTTTT. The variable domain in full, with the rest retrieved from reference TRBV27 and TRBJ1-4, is EAQVTQNPRYLITVTGKKLTVTCSQNMNHEYMSWYRQDPGLGLRQIYYSMNVEVTDKGDVPEGYKVSRKEKRNFPLILESPSPNQTSLYFCASSLRPTANEKLFFGSGTQLSVL.

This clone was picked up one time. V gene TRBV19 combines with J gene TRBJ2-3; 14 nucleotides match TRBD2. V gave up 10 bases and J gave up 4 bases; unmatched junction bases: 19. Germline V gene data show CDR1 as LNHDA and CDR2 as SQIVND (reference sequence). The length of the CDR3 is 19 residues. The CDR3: CATSRLAGGPEIAADTQYF. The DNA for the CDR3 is TGTGCCACCTCCAGACTAGCGGGAGGGCCTGAGATAGCCGCAGATACGCAGTATTTT.

This chain's CDR3 is CSGLTGANYGYTF. CDR3 in DNA: TGCAGCGGCTTGACAGGGGCAAACTATGGCTACACCTTC. The chain carries TRBV29-1 and TRBJ1-2; 8 positions agree with TRBD1. This CDR3 has 13 residues. V lost 7 bases, J lost 2 bases, and 6 bases stayed unmatched. Germline V gene sequence: CDR1 SQVTM, CDR2 ANQGSEA.

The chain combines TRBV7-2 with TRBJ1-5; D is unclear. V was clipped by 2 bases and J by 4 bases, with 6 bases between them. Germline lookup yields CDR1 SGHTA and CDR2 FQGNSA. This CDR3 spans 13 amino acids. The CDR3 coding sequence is TGTGCCAGCAGCTTAAGGACTAATCAGCCCCAGCATTTT. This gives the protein CASSLRTNQPQHF.

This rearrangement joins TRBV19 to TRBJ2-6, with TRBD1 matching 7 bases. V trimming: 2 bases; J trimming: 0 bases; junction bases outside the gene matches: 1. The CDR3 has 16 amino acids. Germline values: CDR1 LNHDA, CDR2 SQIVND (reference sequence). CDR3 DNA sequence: TGTGCCAGTAGTATACGACAGGGCTCTGGGGCCAACGTCCTGACTTTC. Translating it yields CASSIRQGSGANVLTF.

CDR3 nucleotide sequence: TGCGCCAGCAGGAAAACCCAGGGGGCGGGGGACACTGAAGCTTTCTTT. Translation: CASRKTQGAGDTEAFF. The chain recombines TRBV5-1 with TRBJ1-1; 8 bases fit TRBD1. This CDR3 has 16 residues. Germline V gives CDR1 SGHRS, CDR2 YFSETQ. The V segment lost 5 bases and the J segment 3 bases; nucleotides outside the gene matches: 12.

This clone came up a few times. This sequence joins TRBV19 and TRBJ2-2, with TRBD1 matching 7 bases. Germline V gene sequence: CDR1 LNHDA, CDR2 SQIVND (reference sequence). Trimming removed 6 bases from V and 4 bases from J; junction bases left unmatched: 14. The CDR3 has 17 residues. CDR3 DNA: TGTGCCAGTAGATCCGGCGTGGCAGGGGGATTCACCGGGGAGCTGTTTTTT. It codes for CASRSGVAGGFTGELFF.

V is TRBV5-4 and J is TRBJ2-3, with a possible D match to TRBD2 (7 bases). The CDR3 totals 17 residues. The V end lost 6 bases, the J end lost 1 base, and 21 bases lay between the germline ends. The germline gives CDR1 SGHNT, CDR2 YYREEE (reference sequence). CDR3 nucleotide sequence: TGTGCCAGCATCCCGCGGGGCGGGGGCGTAGGCACAGATACGCAGTATTTT. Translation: CASIPRGGGVGTDTQYF.

The CDR3: CASSLEGTGGAYNEQFF. CDR3 coding DNA: TGTGCCAGCAGCTTAGAGGGGACAGGGGGCGCTTACAATGAGCAGTTCTTC. The chain employs TRBV13 and TRBJ2-1; 12 bases are shared with TRBD1. J gave up 4 bases and V 1 base, and 5 bases lay outside the gene matches. The CDR3 has 17 residues. The V gene's germline CDR1 is PRHDT and CDR2 FYEKMQ (reference sequence).

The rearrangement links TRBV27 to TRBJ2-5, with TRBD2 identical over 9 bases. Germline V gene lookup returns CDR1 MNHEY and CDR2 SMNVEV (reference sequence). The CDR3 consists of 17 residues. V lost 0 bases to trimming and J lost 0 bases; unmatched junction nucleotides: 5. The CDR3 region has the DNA TGTGCCAGCAGTTTATCGATGGCGGGAGGGTACCAAGAGACCCAGTACTTC. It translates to CASSLSMAGGYQETQYF.

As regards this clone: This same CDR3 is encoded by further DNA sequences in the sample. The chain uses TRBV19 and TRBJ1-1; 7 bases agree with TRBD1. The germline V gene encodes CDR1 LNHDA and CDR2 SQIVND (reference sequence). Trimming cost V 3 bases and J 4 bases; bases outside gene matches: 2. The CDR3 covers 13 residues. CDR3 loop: CASSIQGGTEAFF. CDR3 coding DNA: TGTGCCAGTAGTATTCAGGGGGGCACTGAAGCTTTCTTT.

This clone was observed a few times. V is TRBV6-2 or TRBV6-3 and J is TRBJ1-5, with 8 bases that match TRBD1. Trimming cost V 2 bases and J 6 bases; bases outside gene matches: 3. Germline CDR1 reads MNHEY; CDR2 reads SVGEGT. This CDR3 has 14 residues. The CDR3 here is CASSYVDRGQPQHF. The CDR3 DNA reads TGTGCCAGCAGTTACGTCGACAGGGGTCAGCCCCAGCATTTT.

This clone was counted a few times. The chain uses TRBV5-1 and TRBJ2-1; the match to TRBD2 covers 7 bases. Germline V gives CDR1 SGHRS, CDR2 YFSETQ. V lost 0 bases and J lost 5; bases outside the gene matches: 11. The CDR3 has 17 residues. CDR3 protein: CASSLALRLASHNEQFF. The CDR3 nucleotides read TGCGCCAGCAGCTTGGCCCTCAGACTAGCATCTCACAATGAGCAGTTCTTC.

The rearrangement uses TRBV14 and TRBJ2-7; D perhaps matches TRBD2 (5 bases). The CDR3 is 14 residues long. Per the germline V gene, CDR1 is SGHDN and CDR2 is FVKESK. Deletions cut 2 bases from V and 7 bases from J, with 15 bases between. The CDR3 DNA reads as TGTGCCAGCAGCCAACAACGCGGAGCGGAGGAGCAGTACTTC. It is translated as CASSQQRGAEEQYF.

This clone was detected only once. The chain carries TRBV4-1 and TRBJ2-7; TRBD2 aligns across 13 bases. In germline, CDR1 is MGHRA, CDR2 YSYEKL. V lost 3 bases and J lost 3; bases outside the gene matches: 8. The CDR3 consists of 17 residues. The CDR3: CASSQGGLAGLLYEQYF. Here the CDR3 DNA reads TGCGCCAGCAGCCAGGGGGGACTAGCGGGATTACTCTACGAGCAGTACTTC.

DNA for the CDR3: TGCAGCGTTGGGGGGGGCCAGGGATGGTCTAATGAAAAACTGTTTTTT. Translating gives CSVGGGQGWSNEKLFF. The rearrangement links TRBV29-1 to TRBJ1-4, with TRBD1 as a possible D gene (6 bases). V dropped 4 bases and J dropped 3 bases, with 18 bases sitting between them. This CDR3 spans 16 amino acids. Per the germline V gene, CDR1 is SQVTM and CDR2 is ANQGSEA. Combining the CDR3 with reference TRBV29-1 and TRBJ1-4 gives the whole variable domain SAVISQKPSRDICQRGTSLTIQCQVDSQVTMMFWYRQQPGQSLTLIATANQGSEATYESGFVIDKFPISRPNLTFSTLTVSNMSPEDSSIYLCSVGGGQGWSNEKLFFGSGTQLSVL.

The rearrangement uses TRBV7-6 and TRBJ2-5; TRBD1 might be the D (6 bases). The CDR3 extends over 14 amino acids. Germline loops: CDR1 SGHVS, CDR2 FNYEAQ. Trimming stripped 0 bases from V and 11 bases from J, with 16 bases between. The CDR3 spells CASSLAQGSGQQYF. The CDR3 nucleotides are TGTGCCAGCAGCTTAGCGCAAGGTTCCGGACAGCAGTACTTC.

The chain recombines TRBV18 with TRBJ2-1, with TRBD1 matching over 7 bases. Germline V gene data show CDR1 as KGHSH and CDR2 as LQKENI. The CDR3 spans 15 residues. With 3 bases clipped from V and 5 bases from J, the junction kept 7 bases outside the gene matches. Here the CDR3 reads CASSPEETGNNEQFF. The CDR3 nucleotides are TGTGCCAGCTCACCGGAAGAGACAGGGAACAATGAGCAGTTCTTC.

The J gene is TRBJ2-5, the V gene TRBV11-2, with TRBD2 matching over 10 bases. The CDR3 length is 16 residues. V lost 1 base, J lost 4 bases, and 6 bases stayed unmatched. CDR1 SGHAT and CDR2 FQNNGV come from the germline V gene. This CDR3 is CASSLGAGGRSETQYF. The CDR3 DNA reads TGTGCCAGCAGCTTAGGAGCGGGAGGGCGGTCAGAGACCCAGTACTTC.

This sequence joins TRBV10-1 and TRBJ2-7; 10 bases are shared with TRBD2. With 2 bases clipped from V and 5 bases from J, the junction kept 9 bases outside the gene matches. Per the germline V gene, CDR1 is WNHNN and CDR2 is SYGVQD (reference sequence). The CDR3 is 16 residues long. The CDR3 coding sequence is TGCGCCAGCAGTGAGGGGGCTAGCGGGAGTCTCCACGAGCAGTACTTC. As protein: CASSEGASGSLHEQYF.

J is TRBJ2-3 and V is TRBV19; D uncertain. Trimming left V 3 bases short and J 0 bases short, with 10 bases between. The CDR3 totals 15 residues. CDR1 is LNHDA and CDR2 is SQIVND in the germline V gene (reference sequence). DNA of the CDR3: TGTGCCAGTAGTATCGCGGCCTTTAGCACAGATACGCAGTATTTT. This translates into CASSIAAFSTDTQYF.